Below are 17 T cell receptor beta chains sequenced from a single sample in a study of CD8 T cells in ankylosing spondylitis. Findings and limits, study-wide: Ankylosing spondylitis blood seemed to carry a telltale TCR beta motif made of several highly homologous variants.

These receptors' antigens are unknown. From the 5' RACE reads, TCRdb called clonotypes with MiXCR, one entry per CDR3 protein. The sample consists of 130,000 or so distinct CDR3 sequences, roughly 18% of them appearing once. The sequencing sample was made of blood, either unsorted or a sorted T cell fraction (not recorded which). The receptors were gathered from a male donor with ankylosing spondylitis.

The gene calls are TRBV4-1 and TRBJ1-6; D is unclear. Germline CDR1 is MGHRA and CDR2 is YSYEKL. V was clipped by 0 bases and J by 10 bases, with 13 bases between them. The CDR3 has 15 amino acids. CDR3 sequence reads: CASSQDLGLGSPLHF. DNA for the CDR3: TGCGCCAGCAGCCAAGATTTGGGGTTAGGATCACCCCTCCACTTT.

The chain carries TRBV5-4 and TRBJ2-2, with 7 positions matching TRBD2. Germline CDR1 and CDR2: SGHNT and YYREEE (reference sequence). The junction had 10 bases not matched to a gene; V was cut back by 3 bases and J by 5 bases. This CDR3 is built from 16 residues. CDR3 nucleotides: TGTGCCAGCAGCTGGGGGTGGCTAGCGGAAACCGGGGAGCTGTTTTTT. Protein sequence: CASSWGWLAETGELFF.

The table lists this clonotype with a few counts. The V call is TRBV7-2, the J call TRBJ2-2; D call uncertain. Germline CDR1 reads SGHTA; CDR2 reads FQGNSA. CDR3 length: 16 residues. Trimming cost V 0 bases and J 3 bases, with 11 bases left between them. The CDR3 DNA follows: TGTGCCAGCAGCTTAGCGCTTCGAGGAGACACCGGGGAGCTGTTTTTT. This encodes CASSLALRGDTGELFF.

This clonotype was detected only a few times. CDR3 DNA: TGTGCCAGCGAGGGACTAGCGGGAACATCCTACAATGAGCAGTTCTTC. Its translation is CASEGLAGTSYNEQFF. This chain joins TRBV27 and TRBJ2-1; 13 bases align to TRBD2. Germline V gene data show CDR1 as MNHEY and CDR2 as SMNVEV (reference sequence). This CDR3 is 16 amino acids long. V lost 8 bases, J lost 1 base, and 5 bases stayed unmatched.

The J gene is TRBJ1-1, the V gene TRBV20-1, with D tentatively TRBD1 (6 bases). The CDR3 totals 14 residues. V was pared by 0 bases and J by 2 bases, with 10 bases between. Germline V lookup: CDR1 DFQATT, CDR2 SNEGSKA (reference sequence). The CDR3 nucleotides are TGCAGTGCTAGAGACGGGGGGCAAAACACTGAAGCTTTCTTT. It yields the protein CSARDGGQNTEAFF.

This chain uses TRBV24-1 with TRBJ2-4; D could derive from TRBD1 or TRBD2 (5 bases each). From germline, CDR1 is KGHDR and CDR2 SFDVKD. This CDR3 has 12 residues. V was clipped by 4 bases and J by 8 bases, with 8 bases between them. The CDR3 sequence: CATSDLGDIQYF. DNA for the CDR3: TGTGCCACCAGTGACCTGGGGGACATTCAGTACTTC.

This clonotype was counted at least ten times. V is TRBV7-9 and J is TRBJ1-2; 10 nucleotides match TRBD1. The germline gives CDR1 SEHNR, CDR2 FQNEAQ (reference sequence). The CDR3 has 13 residues. V lost 6 bases and J lost 5; bases outside the gene matches: 3. In DNA form, the CDR3 reads TGTGCCAGCAGAACGGGACAGGGGTATGGCTACACCTTC. This gives the protein CASRTGQGYGYTF.

Only a few counts were recorded for this clonotype. The chain recombines TRBV12-3 or TRBV12-4 with TRBJ1-3; D not certain. CDR3 length: 13 amino acids. Trimming pared 7 bases from V and 3 bases from J, leaving 10 bases between. The CDR3 DNA reads as TGTGCCAGCACCTCGCCAGGTGGAAACACCATATATTTT. Translation gives CASTSPGGNTIYF.

A few counts support this clonotype. The chain is built from TRBV12-3 or TRBV12-4 and TRBJ2-3, with D possibly being TRBD2 (5 bases). The CDR3 is 14 amino acids. The V and J ends lost 4 bases and 6 bases respectively, with 14 bases between them. The CDR3: CASSYFGSGDTQYF. The CDR3 nucleotides read TGTGCCAGCAGTTATTTTGGGAGTGGTGATACGCAGTATTTT.

This clonotype was picked up many times. This chain links TRBV10-2 with TRBJ2-2; 7 nucleotides align to TRBD1. The V and J ends lost 5 bases and 6 bases, in that order; junction bases with no gene match: 6. The CDR3 totals 14 residues. Germline-derived CDR1 and CDR2 are WSHSY and SAAADI. The chain's CDR3 is CASSTRQGAGELFF. Written as DNA, the CDR3 is TGCGCCAGCAGTACCCGACAGGGAGCCGGGGAGCTGTTTTTT.

The V gene is TRBV24-1, the J gene TRBJ2-1, with D possibly being TRBD1 (6 bases). Germline CDR1 is KGHDR and CDR2 is SFDVKD. This CDR3 region has 14 residues. The V and J ends lost 9 bases and 0 bases respectively, with 11 bases between them. The CDR3: CATQLDSSYNEQFF. The CDR3 coding sequence is TGTGCCACCCAGTTGGACAGCTCCTACAATGAGCAGTTCTTC.

This clonotype has ten or more counts. The J gene is TRBJ2-7, the V gene TRBV7-8; no firm D call. V was cut by 2 bases and J by 2 bases, with 22 bases left in between. Germline CDR1 and CDR2: SGHVS and FQNEAQ. CDR3 size: 18 residues. The CDR3 is CASSLNVMQHADPYEQYF. In nucleotides, the CDR3 is TGTGCCAGCAGCTTAAACGTAATGCAACACGCCGATCCCTACGAGCAGTACTTC.

The chain recombines TRBV12-3 or TRBV12-4 with TRBJ1-4; a weak D match, TRBD1 (5 bases). CDR3 length: 15 residues. The V end was cut by 0 bases, the J end by 5 bases, with 10 bases between. Written as DNA, the CDR3 is TGTGCCAGCAGTTTAGCCGGGGCCCCAAATGAAAAACTGTTTTTT. Translated, it gives CASSLAGAPNEKLFF.

This clonotype occurred a few times. The gene calls are TRBV12-3 or TRBV12-4 and TRBJ1-5; D ambiguous. Trimming removed 3 bases from V and 0 bases from J, with 21 bases in between. The CDR3 spans 19 residues. This CDR3 is CASSFEEPGRHDSNQPQHF. The CDR3 region has the DNA TGTGCCAGCAGTTTCGAAGAACCCGGGAGGCACGATAGCAATCAGCCCCAGCATTTT.

The V gene is TRBV2, the J gene TRBJ2-7; 8 bases agree with TRBD1. This CDR3 region has 14 residues. The V gene's germline CDR1 is SNHLY and CDR2 FYNNEI. V lost 6 bases and J lost 6; bases outside the gene matches: 10. The CDR3 sequence is CASSLPGGSTEQYF. CDR3 bases: TGTGCCAGCAGCTTGCCAGGGGGCTCTACCGAGCAGTACTTC.

In this sample, this clonotype turned up a few times. The chain employs TRBV11-2 and TRBJ2-7, with D maybe TRBD2 (6 bases). V shed 1 base and J shed 1 base, with 8 bases lying between them. CDR1 SGHAT and CDR2 FQNNGV come from the germline V gene. This CDR3 region has 14 residues. In DNA form, the CDR3 reads TGTGCCAGCAGCTTAGCGGCGGGATCCTACGAGCAGTACTTC. Translated, it gives CASSLAAGSYEQYF. Complete variable domain (other parts from reference TRBV11-2 and TRBJ2-7): EAGVAQSPRYKIIEKRQSVAFWCNPISGHATLYWYQQILGQGPKLLIQFQNNGVVDDSQLPKDRFSAERLKGVDSTLKIQPAKLEDSAVYLCASSLAAGSYEQYFGPGTRLTVT.

This clonotype was counted at least ten times. This chain links TRBV29-1 with TRBJ2-1; 7 bases are a match to TRBD2. The ends lost 4 bases at V and 8 bases at J; junction bases unmatched: 5. The germline CDR1 and CDR2 sequences are SQVTM and ANQGSEA. CDR3 length: 12 residues. CDR3 sequence reads: CSVVGGRDEQFF. The CDR3 DNA is TGCAGCGTTGTTGGCGGGAGAGATGAGCAGTTCTTC.